These 18 T cell receptor beta chains originate from one sample sequenced in a study of shared clonotypes between healthy human individuals. Libraries were prepared by immunoSEQ multiplex PCR; TCRdb keeps only in-frame clonotypes and omits some of them. The table includes about 330,000 clones, over 75% detected once. The sample was memory CD8+ T cells sorted from blood. Subset: CD45RO+ cells pooled with CCR7-negative TemRA cells. The receptors here all came from a man between 18 and 35 years old in good health.

The chain links TRBV5-1 to TRBJ2-5; D call uncertain. The CDR3 has 15 residues. With 0 bases removed from V and 4 bases from J, the gap between germline ends came to 13 bases. CDR1 is SGHRS, CDR2 YFSETQ, per germline. The CDR3 DNA reads TGCGCCAGCAGCTTGGAAGTTTTGGCTGTAGAGACCCAGTACTTC. Protein product: CASSLEVLAVETQYF.

For this clone: Other DNA sequences in this sample translate to the same CDR3. The chain recombines TRBV18 with TRBJ2-7, with 10 bases matching TRBD2. The CDR3 covers 14 residues. Per the germline V gene, CDR1 is KGHSH and CDR2 is LQKENI. Trimming at V came to 2 bases and at J to 2 bases, leaving 0 bases not matched to a gene. The CDR3: CASSPSGGAYEQYF. CDR3 DNA: TGTGCCAGCTCACCAAGCGGGGGGGCCTACGAGCAGTACTTC.

The J gene is TRBJ2-7, the V gene TRBV30, with 9 nucleotides matching TRBD1. CDR1 is GTSNPN and CDR2 is SVGIG in the germline V gene (reference sequence). V lost 0 bases and J lost 5; bases outside the gene matches: 14. The CDR3 is 17 amino acids. This chain's CDR3 is CAWSVFAGTGILHEQYF. In DNA, the CDR3 is TGTGCCTGGAGTGTATTCGCCGGGACAGGGATATTGCACGAGCAGTACTTC.

The V and J genes are TRBV13 and TRBJ2-1; D gene ambiguous. This CDR3 is 13 amino acids long. CDR1 is PRHDT, CDR2 FYEKMQ, per germline (reference sequence). V shed 3 bases and J shed 4 bases, with 7 bases lying between them. CDR3 sequence (DNA): TGTGCCAGCAGCTTCTGGGCATACAATGAGCAGTTCTTC. Residues: CASSFWAYNEQFF.

The chain has TRBV5-1 and TRBJ2-5; D unclear. This CDR3 region has 16 residues. Per the germline V gene, CDR1 is SGHRS and CDR2 is YFSETQ. V was cut by 0 bases and J by 2 bases, with 14 bases left in between. CDR3 loop: CASSLEGSVRQETQYF. The CDR3 DNA sequence: TGCGCCAGCAGCTTGGAAGGGTCTGTGCGTCAAGAGACCCAGTACTTC.

Comments on this clone: Other DNA sequences of this sample code for an identical CDR3. V gene TRBV7-9 combines with J gene TRBJ1-2; D ambiguous. Germline V gene sequence: CDR1 SEHNR, CDR2 FQNEAQ (reference sequence). V gave up 1 base and J gave up 1 base, with 7 bases separating them. CDR3 length: 14 amino acids. CDR3: CASSLDGDNYGYTF. CDR3 in DNA: TGTGCCAGCAGCTTAGACGGAGATAACTATGGCTACACCTTC.

The genes are TRBV9 and TRBJ2-1; 9 bases fit TRBD1. Looked up from germline, CDR1 is SGDLS and CDR2 is YYNGEE. The CDR3 has 15 residues. V trimming: 3 bases; J trimming: 4 bases; junction bases outside the gene matches: 5. The chain's CDR3 is CASSAQGAEYNEQFF. In nucleotides, the CDR3 is TGTGCCAGCAGCGCACAGGGGGCGGAGTACAATGAGCAGTTCTTC.

The genes are TRBV30 and TRBJ2-1, with 7 bases aligning to TRBD2. The germline V gene has CDR1 GTSNPN and CDR2 SVGIG (reference sequence). The CDR3 totals 16 residues. With 3 bases clipped from V and 2 bases from J, the junction kept 10 bases outside the gene matches. The CDR3: CAWSPGDYAPYNEQFF. In DNA, the CDR3 is TGTGCCTGGAGCCCGGGGGACTACGCGCCCTACAATGAGCAGTTCTTC.

For the CDR3, the DNA is TGTGCCAGCAACCCGACAGGGGTCAATGAGCAGTTCTTC. Encoded protein: CASNPTGVNEQFF. The rearrangement links TRBV11-2 to TRBJ2-1; 8 bases line up with TRBD1. Germline CDR1 reads SGHAT; CDR2 reads FQNNGV. V dropped 7 bases and J dropped 6; count of bases not matched to a gene: 5. This CDR3 has 13 residues.

The genes are TRBV5-1 and TRBJ1-6; D gene uncertain. This CDR3 has 14 amino acids. V was shortened by 1 base and J by 7 bases, with 9 bases between the two germline ends. Germline V gene sequence: CDR1 SGHRS, CDR2 YFSETQ. Here the CDR3 DNA reads TGCGCCAGCAGCTTGTTGTCCTCCAATTCACCCCTCCACTTT. This encodes CASSLLSSNSPLHF. The whole variable domain, remainder taken from reference TRBV5-1 and TRBJ1-6, is KAGVTQTPRYLIKTRGQQVTLSCSPISGHRSVSWYQQTPGQGLQFLFEYFSETQRNKGNFPGRFSGRQFSNSRSEMNVSTLELGDSALYLCASSLLSSNSPLHFGNGTRLTVT.

This chain links TRBV6-5 with TRBJ2-1; D possibly matches TRBD1 or TRBD2 (5 bases each). CDR1 and CDR2 (germline): MNHEY, SVGAGI. The CDR3 contains 12 residues. Trimming left V 0 bases short and J 9 bases short, with 6 bases between. The CDR3 sequence is CASSYSRGEQFF. CDR3 DNA sequence: TGTGCCAGCAGTTACTCGAGGGGTGAGCAGTTCTTC.

The chain joins TRBV5-6 to TRBJ2-4, with 7 bases fitting TRBD1. The germline V gene has CDR1 SGHDT and CDR2 YYEEEE. The V and J ends lost 4 bases and 5 bases, in that order; junction bases with no gene match: 3. The CDR3 has 13 residues. The CDR3 here is CASSAGTENIQYF. CDR3 bases: TGTGCCAGCAGCGCCGGGACAGAAAACATTCAGTACTTC.

The chain uses TRBV4-3 and TRBJ2-7; 7 bases match TRBD1. There are 14 residues in the CDR3. Germline-derived CDR1 and CDR2 are LGHNA and YSLEER. V shed 4 bases and J 6 bases; nucleotides not matched to a gene: 9. This CDR3 reads CASSLRQGGGEQYF. For the CDR3, the DNA is TGCGCCAGCAGCCTCCGACAGGGTGGGGGCGAGCAGTACTTC.

The chain employs TRBV10-3 and TRBJ2-7; 8 bases agree with TRBD1. The CDR3 extends over 11 amino acids. V lost 10 bases to trimming and J lost 3 bases; unmatched junction nucleotides: 2. Germline V gives CDR1 ENHRY, CDR2 SYGVKD. CDR3 sequence reads: CASGQGYEQYF. CDR3 sequence (DNA): TGTGCCAGTGGACAGGGCTACGAGCAGTACTTC.

This clone was observed a single time. The chain links TRBV10-1 to TRBJ2-5; TRBD1 might be the D (6 bases). This CDR3 has 14 residues. Germline V gene data show CDR1 as WNHNN and CDR2 as SYGVQD (reference sequence). The ends were cut back, 7 bases at V and 2 bases at J, with 14 bases in the middle. The CDR3 bases are TGCGCCAGCACCACCAAGGGACAACAAGAGACCCAGTACTTC. It yields the protein CASTTKGQQETQYF.

The chain couples TRBV30 to TRBJ2-1, with 7 bases aligning to TRBD2. The junction had 6 bases not matched to a gene; V was cut back by 4 bases and J by 3 bases. CDR1 is GTSNPN and CDR2 is SVGIG in the germline V gene (reference sequence). CDR3 size: 14 residues. The CDR3 DNA follows: TGTGCCTGGACTCCGACTAGCAGCTACAATGAGCAGTTCTTC. Translating gives CAWTPTSSYNEQFF. The entire variable domain, with the rest obtained from reference TRBV30 and TRBJ2-1, is as follows: SQTIHQWPATLVQPVGSPLSLECTVEGTSNPNLYWYRQAAGRGLQLLFYSVGIGQISSEVPQNLSASRPQDRQFILSSKKLLLSDSGFYLCAWTPTSSYNEQFFGPGTRLTVL.

Notes on this clone: One end of the junction varies from germline; a read error may be responsible. V and J are TRBV7-2 and TRBJ2-7; 10 nucleotides align to TRBD2. Germline V lookup: CDR1 SGHTA, CDR2 FQGNSA. The CDR3 is 16 residues long. In DNA, the CDR3 is TGTGCCAGCAGTTTAGCGGGGGGCTACCCGCCCTACGAGCAGTACTTC. Its translation is CASSLAGGYPPYEQYF.

This clone was detected only once. The chain combines TRBV15 with TRBJ1-6; 7 positions agree with TRBD1. V was clipped by 5 bases and J by 10 bases; unmatched bases: 11. This CDR3 spans 15 amino acids. Looked up from germline, CDR1 is LNHNV and CDR2 is YYDKDF (reference sequence). CDR3 DNA: TGTGCCACCAGCGGGGGACAGCATTATGAATCACCCCTCCACTTT. This translates into CATSGGQHYESPLHF.